This TCR beta chain was identified in a study of T cell repertoires in cytomegalovirus infection. TCRdb analysed the reads with MiXCR anew, one entry per CDR3 protein. This table has more than 150,000 distinct CDR3 sequences, 28% appearing once. V gave up 4 bases and J gave up 1 base; unmatched junction bases: 6. In germline, CDR1 is SGHRS, CDR2 YFSETQ. This CDR3 contains 17 residues. This clonotype originated in a human donor in good health (CMV status not recorded). Some clones in this sample may be carry-over from other donors' samples. The V call is TRBV5-1, the J call TRBJ2-6, with 9 bases matching TRBD1. Material: PBMCs. In nucleotides, the CDR3 is TGCGCCAGCAGCACGGGACAGGGAGGGTCTGGGGCCAACGTCCTGACTTTC. Translation gives CASSTGQGGSGANVLTF.